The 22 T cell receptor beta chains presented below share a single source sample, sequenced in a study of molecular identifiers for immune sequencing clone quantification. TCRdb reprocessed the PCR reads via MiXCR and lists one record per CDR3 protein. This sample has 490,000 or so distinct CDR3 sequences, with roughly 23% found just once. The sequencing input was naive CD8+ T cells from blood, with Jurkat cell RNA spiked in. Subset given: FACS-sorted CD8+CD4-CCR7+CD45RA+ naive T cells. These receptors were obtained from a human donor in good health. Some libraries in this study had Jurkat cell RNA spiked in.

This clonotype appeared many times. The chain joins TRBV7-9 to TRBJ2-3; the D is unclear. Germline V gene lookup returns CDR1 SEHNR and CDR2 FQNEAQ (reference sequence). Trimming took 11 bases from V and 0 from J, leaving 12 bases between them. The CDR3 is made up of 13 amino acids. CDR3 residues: CASTSPSTDTQYF. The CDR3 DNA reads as TGTGCCTCCACCTCCCCTAGCACAGATACGCAGTATTTT.

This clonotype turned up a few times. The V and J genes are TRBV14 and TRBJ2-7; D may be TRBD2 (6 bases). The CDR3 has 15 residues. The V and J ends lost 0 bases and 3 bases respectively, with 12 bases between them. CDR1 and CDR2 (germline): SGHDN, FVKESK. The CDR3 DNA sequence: TGTGCCAGCAGCCAAGATGTGAATAGCGGCTACGAGCAGTACTTC. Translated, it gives CASSQDVNSGYEQYF.

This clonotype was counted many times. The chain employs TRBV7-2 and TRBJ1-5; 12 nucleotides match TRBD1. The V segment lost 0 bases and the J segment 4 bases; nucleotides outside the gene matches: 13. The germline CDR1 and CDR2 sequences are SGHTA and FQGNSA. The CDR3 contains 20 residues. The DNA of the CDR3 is TGTGCCAGCAGCTTAGCTGTTTTGGGACAGGGGGCGTGGGATAATCAGCCCCAGCATTTT. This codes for CASSLAVLGQGAWDNQPQHF.

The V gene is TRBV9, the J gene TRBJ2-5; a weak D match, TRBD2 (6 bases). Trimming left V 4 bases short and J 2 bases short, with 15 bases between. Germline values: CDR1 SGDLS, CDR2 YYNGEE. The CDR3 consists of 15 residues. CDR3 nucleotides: TGTGCCAGCAGCCACCCAATAGCGGAACAAGAGACCCAGTACTTC. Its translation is CASSHPIAEQETQYF.

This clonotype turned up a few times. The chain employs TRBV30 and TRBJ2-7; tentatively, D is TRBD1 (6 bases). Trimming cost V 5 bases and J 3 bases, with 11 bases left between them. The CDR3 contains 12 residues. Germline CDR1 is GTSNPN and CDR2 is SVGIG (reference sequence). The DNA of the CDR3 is TGTGCCTGGGCGGACAGATACTACGAGCAGTACTTC. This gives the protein CAWADRYYEQYF.

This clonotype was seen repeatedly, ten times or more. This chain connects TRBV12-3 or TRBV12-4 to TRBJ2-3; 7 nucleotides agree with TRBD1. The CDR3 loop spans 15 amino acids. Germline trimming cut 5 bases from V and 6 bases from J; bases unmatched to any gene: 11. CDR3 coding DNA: TGTGCCAGCAGTCCGCCGACAGGGATTAGGGATACGCAGTATTTT. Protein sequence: CASSPPTGIRDTQYF.

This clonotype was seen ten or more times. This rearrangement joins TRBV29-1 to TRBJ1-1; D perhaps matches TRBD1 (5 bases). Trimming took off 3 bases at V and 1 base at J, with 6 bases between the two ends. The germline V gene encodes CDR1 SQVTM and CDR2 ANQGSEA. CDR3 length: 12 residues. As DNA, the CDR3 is TGCAGCGTTGAGACAGAGAACACTGAAGCTTTCTTT. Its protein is CSVETENTEAFF.

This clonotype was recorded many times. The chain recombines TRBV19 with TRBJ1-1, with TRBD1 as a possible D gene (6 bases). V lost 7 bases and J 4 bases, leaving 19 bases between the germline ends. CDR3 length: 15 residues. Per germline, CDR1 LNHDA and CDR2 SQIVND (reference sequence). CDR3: CASITGYGEVTEAFF. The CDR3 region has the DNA TGTGCCAGTATCACAGGGTACGGGGAGGTCACTGAAGCTTTCTTT.

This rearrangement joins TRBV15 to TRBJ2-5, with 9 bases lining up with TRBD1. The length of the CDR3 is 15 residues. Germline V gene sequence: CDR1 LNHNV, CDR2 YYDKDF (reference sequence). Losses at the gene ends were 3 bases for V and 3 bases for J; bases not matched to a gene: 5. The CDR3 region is CATSRHRQGEETQYF. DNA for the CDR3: TGTGCCACCAGCAGGCACAGACAGGGGGAAGAGACCCAGTACTTC.

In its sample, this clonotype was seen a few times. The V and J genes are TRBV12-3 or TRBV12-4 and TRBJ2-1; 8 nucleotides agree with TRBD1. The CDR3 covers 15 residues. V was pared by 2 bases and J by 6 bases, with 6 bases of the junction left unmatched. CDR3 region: CASSLWTGSSNEQFF. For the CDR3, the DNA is TGTGCCAGCAGTTTATGGACAGGGAGTTCCAATGAGCAGTTCTTC.

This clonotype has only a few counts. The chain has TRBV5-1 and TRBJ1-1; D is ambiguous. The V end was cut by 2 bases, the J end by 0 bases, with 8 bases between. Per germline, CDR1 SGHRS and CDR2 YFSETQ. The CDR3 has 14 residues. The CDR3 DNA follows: TGCGCCAGCAGCTTAAGGGATATGAACACTGAAGCTTTCTTT. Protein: CASSLRDMNTEAFF.

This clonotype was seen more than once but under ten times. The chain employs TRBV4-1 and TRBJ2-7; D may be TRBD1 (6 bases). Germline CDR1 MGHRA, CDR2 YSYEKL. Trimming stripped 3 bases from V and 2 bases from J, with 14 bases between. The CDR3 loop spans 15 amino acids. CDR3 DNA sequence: TGCGCCAGCAGCCAGTTAACCGGGACAACCTACGAGCAGTACTTC. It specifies CASSQLTGTTYEQYF.

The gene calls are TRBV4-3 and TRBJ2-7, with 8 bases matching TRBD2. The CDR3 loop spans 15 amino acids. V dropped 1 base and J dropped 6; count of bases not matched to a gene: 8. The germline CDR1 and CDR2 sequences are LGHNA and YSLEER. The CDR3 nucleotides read TGCGCCAGCAGCCAAGGTTTGGGACTAGAGCGCGAGCAGTACTTC. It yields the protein CASSQGLGLEREQYF.

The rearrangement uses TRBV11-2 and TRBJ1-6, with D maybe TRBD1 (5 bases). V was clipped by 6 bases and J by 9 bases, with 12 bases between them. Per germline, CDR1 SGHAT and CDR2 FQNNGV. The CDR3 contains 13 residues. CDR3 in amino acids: CASRGLAGSPLHF. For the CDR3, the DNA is TGTGCCAGCAGGGGACTTGCGGGTTCACCCCTCCACTTT.

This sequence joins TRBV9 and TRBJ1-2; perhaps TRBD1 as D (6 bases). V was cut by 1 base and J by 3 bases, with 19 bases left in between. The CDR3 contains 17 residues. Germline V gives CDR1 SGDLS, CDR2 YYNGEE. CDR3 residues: CASSVSPGAVNHYGYTF. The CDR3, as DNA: TGTGCCAGCAGCGTAAGTCCGGGGGCCGTGAATCACTATGGCTACACCTTC.

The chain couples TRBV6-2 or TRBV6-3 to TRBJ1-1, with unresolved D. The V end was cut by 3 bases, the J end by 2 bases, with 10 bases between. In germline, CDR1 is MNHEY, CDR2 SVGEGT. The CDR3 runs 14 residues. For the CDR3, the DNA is TGTGCCAGCAGTTATGACATCACTAACACTGAAGCTTTCTTT. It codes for CASSYDITNTEAFF.

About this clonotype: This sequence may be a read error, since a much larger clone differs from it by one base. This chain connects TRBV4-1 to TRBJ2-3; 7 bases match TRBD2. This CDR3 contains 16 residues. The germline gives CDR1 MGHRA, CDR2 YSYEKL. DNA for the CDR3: TGCGCCCGCAGGTCCCAAGCGGGACTTAGCACAGATACGCAGTATTTT. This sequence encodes CARRSQAGLSTDTQYF.

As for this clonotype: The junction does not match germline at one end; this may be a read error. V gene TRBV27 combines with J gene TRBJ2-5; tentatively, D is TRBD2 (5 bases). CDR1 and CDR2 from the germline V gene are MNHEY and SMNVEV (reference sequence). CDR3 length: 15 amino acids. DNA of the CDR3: TGTGCCAGCAGTTTATCGCCAGCGGACCAAAAGACCCAGTACTTC. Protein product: CASSLSPADQKTQYF.

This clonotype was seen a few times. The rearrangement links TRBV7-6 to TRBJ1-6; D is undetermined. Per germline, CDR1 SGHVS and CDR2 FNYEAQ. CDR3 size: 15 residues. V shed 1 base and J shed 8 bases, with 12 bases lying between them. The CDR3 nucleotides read TGTGCCAGCAGCTTAGACCGGGGAATCGATTCACCCCTCCACTTT. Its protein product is CASSLDRGIDSPLHF. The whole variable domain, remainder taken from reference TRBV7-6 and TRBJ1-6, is GAGVSQSPRYKVTKRGQDVALRCDPISGHVSLYWYRQALGQGPEFLTYFNYEAQQDKSGLPNDRFSAERPEGSISTLTIQRTEQRDSAMYRCASSLDRGIDSPLHFGNGTRLTVT.

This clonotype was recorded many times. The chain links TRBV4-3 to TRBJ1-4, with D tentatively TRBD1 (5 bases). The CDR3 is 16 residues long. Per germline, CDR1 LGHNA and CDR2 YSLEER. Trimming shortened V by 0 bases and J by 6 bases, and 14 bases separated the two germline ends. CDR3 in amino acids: CASSQDLGAVDEKLFF. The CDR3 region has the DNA TGCGCCAGCAGCCAAGATTTAGGGGCGGTGGATGAAAAACTGTTTTTT.

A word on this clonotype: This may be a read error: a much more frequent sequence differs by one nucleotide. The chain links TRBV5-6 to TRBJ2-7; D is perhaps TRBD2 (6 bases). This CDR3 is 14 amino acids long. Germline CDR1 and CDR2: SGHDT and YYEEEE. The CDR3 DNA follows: TGTGCCAGCAGCCACCGTACTAGCTCCTGCGAGCAGTACTTC. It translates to CASSHRTSSCEQYF.

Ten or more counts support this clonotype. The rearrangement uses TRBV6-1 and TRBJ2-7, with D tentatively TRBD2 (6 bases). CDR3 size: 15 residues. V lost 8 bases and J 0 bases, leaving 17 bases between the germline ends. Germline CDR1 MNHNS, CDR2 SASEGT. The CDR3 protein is CASPGVRESSYEQYF. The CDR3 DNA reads TGTGCCAGCCCTGGAGTGCGGGAAAGCTCCTACGAGCAGTACTTC.